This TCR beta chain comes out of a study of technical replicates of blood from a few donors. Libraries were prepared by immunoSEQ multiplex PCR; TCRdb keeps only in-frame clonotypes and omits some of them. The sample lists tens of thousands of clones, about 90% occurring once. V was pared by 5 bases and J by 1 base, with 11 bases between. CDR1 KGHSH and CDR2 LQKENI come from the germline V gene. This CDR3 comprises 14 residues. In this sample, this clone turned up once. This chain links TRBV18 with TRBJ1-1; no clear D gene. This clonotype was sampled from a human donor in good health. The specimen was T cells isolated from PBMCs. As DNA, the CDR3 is TGTGCCAGCTCATCAGAATCGGGGAACACTGAAGCTTTCTTT. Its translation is CASSSESGNTEAFF.